This TCR beta chain was retrieved from a study of blood T cell repertoires in COVID-19 (dated by TCRdb to 2020 to 2022). About the investigation overall: Samples from collaborators originated in the United States, Italy and Spain and spanned both the acute and convalescent phases of COVID-19. The prospective study material was composed of cDNA or gDNA derived from T cells, B-cell-depleted T cells, or PBMCs. The dataset comprised deeply sampled blood TCRbeta repertoires from subjects exposed to, actively infected with, or recovered from COVID-19. The repertoires were released in a freely available public database meant as a resource for research on the immune response to SARS-CoV-2. Samples came from the ongoing ImmuneRACE study (first 160 participants) plus 1,254 subjects from 6 global collaborators. The sample metadata nearly always contained a de-identified subject ID, COVID-19 status, age in years and sex. Where HLA class I and class II types were available, the types were taken from metadata supplied by the sample provider, not from assay-based typing. Results the study describes overall, beyond this receptor: How much clinical and demographic metadata was included differed by source and by participant, and the metadata was provided uncurated.

The immunoSEQ Assay, a bias-controlled multiplex PCR, was used to amplify TCRbeta CDR3 regions from genomic DNA. The authors processed their data as follows. The number of nucleated cells in each sample was estimated from the amplification of reference gene primers within the assay. Sequence reads were collapsed and filtered to measure the absolute abundance of every unique TCRbeta CDR3 rearrangement. For each sample, productive Simpson clonality was calculated as the square root of Simpson's diversity index across productive rearrangements. TCRdb mirrors the immuneACCESS table, restricted to in-frame sequences. Some clones are absent from its copies; in checked studies, under half trace to an unresolved V gene, and the reason for the others is unknown. V and J calls plus clone size are reproduced from that table; the DNA served to infer D and trimming. This sample lists hundreds of thousands of clones; 75% to 90% were detected once. The top ten hold over 2% of the sample.

Enrolling through a virtual design, the prospective study's participants ranged in age from roughly 18 to 89 years and lived across some 22 United States geographic areas. To assign participants to cohorts, the prospective study relied on clinical history that participants themselves reported in a screening survey and a study questionnaire. Recovered participants in ImmuneRACE Cohort 3 were defined by two consecutive negative NP/OP PCR tests, clearance by a healthcare professional, or resolution of symptoms. In the prospective study, whole blood, serum and a nasopharyngeal or oropharyngeal swab were collected from each participant by mobile phlebotomists. Prospective study participants could optionally give additional blood draws and questionnaires over an approximately 2-month period. Before DNA extraction, prospective study blood samples were shipped either frozen or at room temperature. Germline trimming amounts to 4 bases on V and 7 bases on J, with 6 as the count of junction bases outside the gene matches. Reading the germline V gene gives CDR1 SGHRS and CDR2 YFSETQ. Inclusive of the bounding cysteine and phenylalanine, the CDR3 is 13 residues long. Only the CDR3 portion is preserved as DNA: 39 bases, with reading frame beginning at the first base.

In the case of this clone: No antigen is known for it. The record has no base qualities; no much larger clone is one base away.

The sequenced material came from PBMCs or T cells enriched from blood (not recorded which). Recombination joined TRBV5-1 with TRBJ1-2; TRBD1 aligns with 8 central bases. This TCR was sampled from a woman under 30 who had recovered from COVID-19. The nucleotide sequence reads as follows: TGCGCCAGCAGCAGGACAGGGTCCTCTGGCTACACCTTC. Its protein reads: CASSRTGSSGYTF.